This T cell receptor (beta chain) comes out of a study of response to subunit inactivated influenza vaccine. Whole-study findings and limits: A suggestion made by the authors is that each seasonal influenza vaccination recruits few new T cells.

A word on this clonotype: Its antigen is currently unknown.

TCRdb re-called the RT-PCR reads through MiXCR, storing one row per CDR3 protein. This sample has 530,000 or so distinct CDR3 sequences, with approximately 24% found just once. Trimming took off 5 bases at V and 6 bases at J, with 19 bases between the two ends. The CDR3 consists of 15 residues. The germline CDR1 and CDR2 sequences are SGHTA and FQGNSA. The TCR was taken from a man in his fifties who received an inactivated influenza vaccine. The J gene is TRBJ1-1, the V gene TRBV7-2, with D perhaps matching TRBD1 (5 bases). Sample: CD4+ T cells sorted from PBMCs, taken 5 to 6 days after vaccination. CDR3 in amino acids: CASSQQPGGLAEAFF. The CDR3 DNA sequence: TGTGCCAGCAGCCAACAACCCGGGGGTTTGGCTGAAGCTTTCTTT.